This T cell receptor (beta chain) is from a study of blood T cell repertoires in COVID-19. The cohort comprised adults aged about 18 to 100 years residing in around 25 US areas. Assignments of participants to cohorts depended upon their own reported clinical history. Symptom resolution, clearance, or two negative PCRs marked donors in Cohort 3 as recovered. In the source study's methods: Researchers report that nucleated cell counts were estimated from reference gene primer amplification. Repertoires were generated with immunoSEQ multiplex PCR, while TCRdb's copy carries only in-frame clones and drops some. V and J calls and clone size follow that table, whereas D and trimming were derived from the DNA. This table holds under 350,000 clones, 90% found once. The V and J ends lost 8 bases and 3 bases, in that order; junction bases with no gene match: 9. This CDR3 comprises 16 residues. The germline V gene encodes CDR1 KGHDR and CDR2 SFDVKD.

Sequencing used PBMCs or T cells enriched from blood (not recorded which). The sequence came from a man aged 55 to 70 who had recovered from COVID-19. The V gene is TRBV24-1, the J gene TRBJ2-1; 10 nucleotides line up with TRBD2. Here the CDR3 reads CATTDSGRAHYNEQFF. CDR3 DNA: TGTGCCACCACCGACAGCGGGAGGGCCCACTACAATGAGCAGTTCTTC.